This TCR beta chain appears in the sequencing data of a study of blood T cell repertoires in COVID-19. About the study: Sites in the United States, Italy and Spain provided acute and convalescent COVID-19 samples.

This clone showed up just once. The CDR3 has 16 residues. Germline lookup yields CDR1 PRHDT and CDR2 FYEKMQ (reference sequence). The V gene lost 5 bases and the J gene lost 1 base, with 18 bases spanning the gap. Clones were read by immunoSEQ multiplex PCR, and TCRdb kept only the in-frame ones, dropping some. The repertoire holds about 310,000 clones, with more than 75% as singletons. The material sequenced was peripheral blood. This clonotype originated in a man aged 50 to 59 with active or convalescent COVID-19. The rearrangement joins TRBV13 to TRBJ2-7, with D possibly being TRBD1 (6 bases). The CDR3 reads CASSRNQGTPSYEQYF. CDR3 sequence (DNA): TGTGCCAGCAGCAGAAACCAGGGGACCCCGTCCTACGAGCAGTACTTC.